The sequence of this T cell receptor beta chain was determined in a study of blood T cell repertoires in COVID-19. The CDR3 extends over 19 amino acids. The germline V gene has CDR1 SQVTM and CDR2 ANQGSEA. Trimming cost V 6 bases and J 0 bases; bases outside gene matches: 23. Authors' data handling: Estimation of nucleated cell counts relied on the amplification of reference gene primers. Libraries were prepared by immunoSEQ multiplex PCR; TCRdb keeps only in-frame clonotypes and omits some of them. The DNA was the basis for D and trimming; V, J and clone size are from that table. The table lists 70,000 to 85,000 clones, over 75% of them singletons.

Sequenced input: peripheral blood. The chain links TRBV29-1 to TRBJ2-7; 7 bases are a match to TRBD1. The receptor's source is a man older than 75 with acute or convalescent COVID-19. CDR3 nucleotides: TGCAGCGTCCTAGGGAGACGAGGTGGTTCCCGGGACAGCTCCTACGAGCAGTACTTC. It yields the protein CSVLGRRGGSRDSSYEQYF.